Presented here are 23 T cell receptor beta chains from one specimen sequenced in a study of T cell responses to AZD1222 COVID-19 vaccine. Assay used: immunoSEQ multiplex PCR; TCRdb lists only in-frame clones, some missing. The sample holds 90,000 to 130,000 clones; around 84% are singletons and the top ten take 3% to 3.5%. Sequencing was performed on peripheral blood, taken on day 0 of AZD1222 vaccination. The receptors were gathered from an adult in good health.

The chain combines TRBV12-3 or TRBV12-4 with TRBJ2-5; D gene ambiguous. V lost 5 bases, J lost 5 bases, and 3 bases lay in between. This CDR3 has 10 residues. The CDR3 DNA is TGTGCCAGCAGTCTGGAGACCCAGTACTTC. Translating it yields CASSLETQYF.

V is TRBV15 and J is TRBJ1-6, with 8 bases identical to TRBD1. V trimming: 0 bases; J trimming: 8 bases; junction bases outside the gene matches: 9. The CDR3 runs to 17 residues. Germline CDR1 is LNHNV and CDR2 is YYDKDF (reference sequence). The CDR3 DNA follows: TGTGCCACCAGCAGAGATTCCCCAGGGGGCGCGGATTCACCCCTCCACTTT. Protein: CATSRDSPGGADSPLHF.

The chain employs TRBV19 and TRBJ2-7, with D perhaps TRBD1 or TRBD2 (6 bases each). Germline lookup yields CDR1 LNHDA and CDR2 SQIVND (reference sequence). The CDR3 is 15 amino acids. Trimming took 3 bases from V and 0 from J, leaving 12 bases between them. The CDR3 DNA reads as TGTGCCAGTAGTATGGGGGGCACAAGCTCCTACGAGCAGTACTTC. Its translation: CASSMGGTSSYEQYF.

The chain joins TRBV19 to TRBJ2-1; 10 bases map to TRBD1. From germline, CDR1 is LNHDA and CDR2 SQIVND (reference sequence). The V gene end was trimmed by 0 bases and the J gene end by 6 bases; junction bases not matched to a gene: 8. The CDR3 is made up of 17 amino acids. Written as DNA, the CDR3 is TGTGCCAGTAGTATAGATAGAGGGGACAGGGGTGGCAATGAGCAGTTCTTC. The encoded protein is CASSIDRGDRGGNEQFF.

V is TRBV5-5 and J is TRBJ2-7; the match to TRBD1 covers 9 bases. The CDR3 covers 14 residues. Trimming took 4 bases from V and 6 from J; bases not matched to a gene: 8. Germline values: CDR1 SGHKS, CDR2 YYEKEE (reference sequence). For the CDR3, the DNA is TGTGCCAGCAGCACAACCGACAGGGGGGGCGAGCAGTACTTC. This translates into CASSTTDRGGEQYF.

V usage is TRBV7-8 and J usage is TRBJ2-1; 9 bases match TRBD2. The germline CDR1 and CDR2 sequences are SGHVS and FQNEAQ. The J segment lost 2 bases and the V segment lost 1 base, leaving 3 bases of the junction unmatched. The CDR3 runs to 16 residues. As DNA, the CDR3 is TGTGCCAGCAGCTTAGTCGGCGGGGGGGCCTACAATGAGCAGTTCTTC. Its protein is CASSLVGGGAYNEQFF.

The rearrangement uses TRBV6-5 and TRBJ1-5, with unresolved D. V was clipped by 6 bases and J by 0 bases, with 9 bases between them. The length of the CDR3 is 14 residues. CDR1 MNHEY and CDR2 SVGAGI come from the germline V gene. CDR3 in amino acids: CASRPDGSNQPQHF. Here the CDR3 DNA reads TGTGCCAGCAGACCGGACGGTAGCAATCAGCCCCAGCATTTT.

V and J are TRBV15 and TRBJ2-7, with D unclear. Germline CDR1 is LNHNV and CDR2 is YYDKDF (reference sequence). The CDR3 sequence is 14 residues long. The ends were cut back, 1 base at V and 2 bases at J, with 9 bases in the middle. This chain's CDR3 is CATSRGDTTYEQYF. The CDR3 region has the DNA TGTGCCACCAGCAGAGGAGACACCACCTACGAGCAGTACTTC.

As DNA, the CDR3 is TGTGCCAGCAGCCAAGATTCTTTGGGACAGGGAGACTACGAGCAGTACTTC. Its translation is CASSQDSLGQGDYEQYF. The chain combines TRBV3-1 (or the pseudogene TRBV3-2) with TRBJ2-7, with 9 bases aligning to TRBD1. The CDR3 is 17 amino acids. Per germline, CDR1 LGHDT and CDR2 YNNKEL (reference sequence). The V and J ends lost 0 bases and 3 bases, in that order; junction bases with no gene match: 9.

The chain is built from TRBV19 and TRBJ1-6, with a tentative D call TRBD1 (6 bases). The CDR3 has 14 amino acids. Trimming left V 6 bases short and J 8 bases short, with 14 bases between. CDR1 and CDR2 from the germline V gene are LNHDA and SQIVND (reference sequence). CDR3 coding DNA: TGTGCCAGTAGCCGGGCCAAGGGGGATTCACCCCTCCACTTT. It is translated as CASSRAKGDSPLHF.

The genes are TRBV7-2 and TRBJ1-1; tentative D call: TRBD1 (6 bases). There are 15 residues in the CDR3. V was clipped by 1 base and J by 0 bases, with 9 bases between them. Germline lookup yields CDR1 SGHTA and CDR2 FQGNSA. This CDR3 is CASSLEGGMNTEAFF. CDR3 bases: TGTGCCAGCAGCTTAGAGGGGGGGATGAACACTGAAGCTTTCTTT.

The gene calls are TRBV27 and TRBJ1-6; TRBD1 agrees at 8 bases. V lost 6 bases to trimming and J lost 7 bases; unmatched junction nucleotides: 11. CDR1 and CDR2 from the germline V gene are MNHEY and SMNVEV (reference sequence). This CDR3 spans 16 amino acids. The CDR3 DNA reads TGTGCCAGCAGATCAACCGGGACAGGTGGAAATTCACCCCTCCACTTT. Residues: CASRSTGTGGNSPLHF.

There are a few counts of this clone. Other DNA sequences in the same sample also yield this CDR3. The CDR3 DNA is TGCGCCAGCAGCTTGGACAGGGGTGGAGAGACCCAGTACTTC. Amino acid sequence: CASSLDRGGETQYF. The chain joins TRBV5-1 to TRBJ2-5, with 7 bases fitting TRBD1. CDR1 is SGHRS, CDR2 YFSETQ, per germline. V shed 0 bases and J 4 bases; nucleotides not matched to a gene: 3. This CDR3 has 14 residues.

The chain recombines TRBV28 with TRBJ1-2; D is ambiguous. From germline, CDR1 is MDHEN and CDR2 SYDVKM. Trimming stripped 2 bases from V and 1 base from J, with 8 bases between. CDR3 length: 14 amino acids. The CDR3 sequence is CASSLAGNNYGYTF. In DNA, the CDR3 is TGTGCCAGCAGTTTAGCGGGGAATAACTATGGCTACACCTTC.

The chain uses TRBV4-2 and TRBJ2-7; 12 bases are a match to TRBD2. V trimming: 4 bases; J trimming: 7 bases; junction bases outside the gene matches: 8. From germline, CDR1 is LGHNA and CDR2 YNFKEQ. The length of the CDR3 is 15 residues. For the CDR3, the DNA is TGTGCCAGCAGCCCGAGACTAGCGGGGGCGGGAGAGCAGTACTTC. It translates to CASSPRLAGAGEQYF.

The V call is TRBV2, the J call TRBJ2-1; 9 nucleotides line up with TRBD2. The CDR3 sequence is 15 residues long. V trimming: 2 bases; J trimming: 7 bases; junction bases outside the gene matches: 6. Germline loops: CDR1 SNHLY, CDR2 FYNNEI. The CDR3, as DNA: TGTGCCAGCAGTGAACGCGGGGGGGCTTCGAATGAGCAGTTCTTC. Translation gives CASSERGGASNEQFF.

This chain joins TRBV23-1 and TRBJ2-7; perhaps TRBD1 as D (6 bases). TRBV23-1 is noted as an ORF with a role that remains uncertain. The V gene lost 4 bases and the J gene lost 0 bases, with 22 bases spanning the gap. The CDR3 length is 18 residues. The CDR3 nucleotides are TGCGCCAGCAGTCCAGACAGGCCCCCGGGGACCGACTCCTACGAGCAGTACTTC. Protein product: CASSPDRPPGTDSYEQYF.

The rearrangement links TRBV7-9 to TRBJ1-1, with D perhaps matching TRBD1 (6 bases). The CDR3 is 15 amino acids. In germline, CDR1 is SEHNR, CDR2 FQNEAQ (reference sequence). Trimming took 1 base from V and 7 from J, leaving 16 bases between them. The CDR3 loop reads CASSLGRGAKGEAFF. For the CDR3, the DNA is TGTGCCAGCAGCTTAGGTCGGGGGGCGAAGGGTGAAGCTTTCTTT.

The rearrangement uses TRBV2 and TRBJ1-2; 8 bases are a match to TRBD1. J lost 3 bases, V lost 6 bases, and 3 bases had no gene match. The length of the CDR3 is 13 residues. Germline CDR1 SNHLY, CDR2 FYNNEI. Here the CDR3 DNA reads TGTGCCAGCAGAGAGACAGGGGACTATGGCTACACCTTC. It specifies CASRETGDYGYTF.

Points on this clone: Other DNA sequences in the sample encode the same CDR3. The rearrangement uses TRBV7-2 and TRBJ2-1, with D unclear. V lost 1 base and J 2 bases, leaving 6 bases between the germline ends. Looked up from germline, CDR1 is SGHTA and CDR2 is FQGNSA. The CDR3 runs 14 residues. In nucleotides, the CDR3 is TGTGCCAGCAGCTTAGGACATCCCTACAATGAGCAGTTCTTC. Translation gives CASSLGHPYNEQFF. The complete variable domain, with remaining parts taken from reference TRBV7-2 and TRBJ2-1, reads GAGVSQSPSNKVTEKGKDVELRCDPISGHTALYWYRQSLGQGLEFLIYFQGNSAPDKSGLPSDRFSAERTGGSVSTLTIQRTQQEDSAVYLCASSLGHPYNEQFFGPGTRLTVL.

The rearrangement uses TRBV15 and TRBJ1-2; no clear D gene. Germline CDR1 reads LNHNV; CDR2 reads YYDKDF (reference sequence). The CDR3 is 13 residues long. The V end lost 0 bases, the J end lost 7 bases, and 9 bases lay between the germline ends. The CDR3 DNA follows: TGTGCCACCAGCAGAGATGAAGGGATTGGCTACACCTTC. It codes for CATSRDEGIGYTF.

The gene calls are TRBV5-1 and TRBJ2-3; 13 positions match TRBD2. In germline, CDR1 is SGHRS, CDR2 YFSETQ. V lost 3 bases to trimming and J lost 2 bases; unmatched junction nucleotides: 3. The CDR3 is 16 residues long. Here the CDR3 DNA reads TGCGCCAGCAGCTGGGGGACTAGCGGGGCCACAGATACGCAGTATTTT. Translated, it gives CASSWGTSGATDTQYF.

The V and J genes are TRBV9 and TRBJ2-7; D is unresolved. Trimming took 0 bases from V and 2 from J, leaving 6 bases between them. Germline V lookup: CDR1 SGDLS, CDR2 YYNGEE. There are 13 residues in the CDR3. DNA for the CDR3: TGTGCCAGCAGCGTAGGTATCCCCTACGAGCAGTACTTC. Its translation is CASSVGIPYEQYF.